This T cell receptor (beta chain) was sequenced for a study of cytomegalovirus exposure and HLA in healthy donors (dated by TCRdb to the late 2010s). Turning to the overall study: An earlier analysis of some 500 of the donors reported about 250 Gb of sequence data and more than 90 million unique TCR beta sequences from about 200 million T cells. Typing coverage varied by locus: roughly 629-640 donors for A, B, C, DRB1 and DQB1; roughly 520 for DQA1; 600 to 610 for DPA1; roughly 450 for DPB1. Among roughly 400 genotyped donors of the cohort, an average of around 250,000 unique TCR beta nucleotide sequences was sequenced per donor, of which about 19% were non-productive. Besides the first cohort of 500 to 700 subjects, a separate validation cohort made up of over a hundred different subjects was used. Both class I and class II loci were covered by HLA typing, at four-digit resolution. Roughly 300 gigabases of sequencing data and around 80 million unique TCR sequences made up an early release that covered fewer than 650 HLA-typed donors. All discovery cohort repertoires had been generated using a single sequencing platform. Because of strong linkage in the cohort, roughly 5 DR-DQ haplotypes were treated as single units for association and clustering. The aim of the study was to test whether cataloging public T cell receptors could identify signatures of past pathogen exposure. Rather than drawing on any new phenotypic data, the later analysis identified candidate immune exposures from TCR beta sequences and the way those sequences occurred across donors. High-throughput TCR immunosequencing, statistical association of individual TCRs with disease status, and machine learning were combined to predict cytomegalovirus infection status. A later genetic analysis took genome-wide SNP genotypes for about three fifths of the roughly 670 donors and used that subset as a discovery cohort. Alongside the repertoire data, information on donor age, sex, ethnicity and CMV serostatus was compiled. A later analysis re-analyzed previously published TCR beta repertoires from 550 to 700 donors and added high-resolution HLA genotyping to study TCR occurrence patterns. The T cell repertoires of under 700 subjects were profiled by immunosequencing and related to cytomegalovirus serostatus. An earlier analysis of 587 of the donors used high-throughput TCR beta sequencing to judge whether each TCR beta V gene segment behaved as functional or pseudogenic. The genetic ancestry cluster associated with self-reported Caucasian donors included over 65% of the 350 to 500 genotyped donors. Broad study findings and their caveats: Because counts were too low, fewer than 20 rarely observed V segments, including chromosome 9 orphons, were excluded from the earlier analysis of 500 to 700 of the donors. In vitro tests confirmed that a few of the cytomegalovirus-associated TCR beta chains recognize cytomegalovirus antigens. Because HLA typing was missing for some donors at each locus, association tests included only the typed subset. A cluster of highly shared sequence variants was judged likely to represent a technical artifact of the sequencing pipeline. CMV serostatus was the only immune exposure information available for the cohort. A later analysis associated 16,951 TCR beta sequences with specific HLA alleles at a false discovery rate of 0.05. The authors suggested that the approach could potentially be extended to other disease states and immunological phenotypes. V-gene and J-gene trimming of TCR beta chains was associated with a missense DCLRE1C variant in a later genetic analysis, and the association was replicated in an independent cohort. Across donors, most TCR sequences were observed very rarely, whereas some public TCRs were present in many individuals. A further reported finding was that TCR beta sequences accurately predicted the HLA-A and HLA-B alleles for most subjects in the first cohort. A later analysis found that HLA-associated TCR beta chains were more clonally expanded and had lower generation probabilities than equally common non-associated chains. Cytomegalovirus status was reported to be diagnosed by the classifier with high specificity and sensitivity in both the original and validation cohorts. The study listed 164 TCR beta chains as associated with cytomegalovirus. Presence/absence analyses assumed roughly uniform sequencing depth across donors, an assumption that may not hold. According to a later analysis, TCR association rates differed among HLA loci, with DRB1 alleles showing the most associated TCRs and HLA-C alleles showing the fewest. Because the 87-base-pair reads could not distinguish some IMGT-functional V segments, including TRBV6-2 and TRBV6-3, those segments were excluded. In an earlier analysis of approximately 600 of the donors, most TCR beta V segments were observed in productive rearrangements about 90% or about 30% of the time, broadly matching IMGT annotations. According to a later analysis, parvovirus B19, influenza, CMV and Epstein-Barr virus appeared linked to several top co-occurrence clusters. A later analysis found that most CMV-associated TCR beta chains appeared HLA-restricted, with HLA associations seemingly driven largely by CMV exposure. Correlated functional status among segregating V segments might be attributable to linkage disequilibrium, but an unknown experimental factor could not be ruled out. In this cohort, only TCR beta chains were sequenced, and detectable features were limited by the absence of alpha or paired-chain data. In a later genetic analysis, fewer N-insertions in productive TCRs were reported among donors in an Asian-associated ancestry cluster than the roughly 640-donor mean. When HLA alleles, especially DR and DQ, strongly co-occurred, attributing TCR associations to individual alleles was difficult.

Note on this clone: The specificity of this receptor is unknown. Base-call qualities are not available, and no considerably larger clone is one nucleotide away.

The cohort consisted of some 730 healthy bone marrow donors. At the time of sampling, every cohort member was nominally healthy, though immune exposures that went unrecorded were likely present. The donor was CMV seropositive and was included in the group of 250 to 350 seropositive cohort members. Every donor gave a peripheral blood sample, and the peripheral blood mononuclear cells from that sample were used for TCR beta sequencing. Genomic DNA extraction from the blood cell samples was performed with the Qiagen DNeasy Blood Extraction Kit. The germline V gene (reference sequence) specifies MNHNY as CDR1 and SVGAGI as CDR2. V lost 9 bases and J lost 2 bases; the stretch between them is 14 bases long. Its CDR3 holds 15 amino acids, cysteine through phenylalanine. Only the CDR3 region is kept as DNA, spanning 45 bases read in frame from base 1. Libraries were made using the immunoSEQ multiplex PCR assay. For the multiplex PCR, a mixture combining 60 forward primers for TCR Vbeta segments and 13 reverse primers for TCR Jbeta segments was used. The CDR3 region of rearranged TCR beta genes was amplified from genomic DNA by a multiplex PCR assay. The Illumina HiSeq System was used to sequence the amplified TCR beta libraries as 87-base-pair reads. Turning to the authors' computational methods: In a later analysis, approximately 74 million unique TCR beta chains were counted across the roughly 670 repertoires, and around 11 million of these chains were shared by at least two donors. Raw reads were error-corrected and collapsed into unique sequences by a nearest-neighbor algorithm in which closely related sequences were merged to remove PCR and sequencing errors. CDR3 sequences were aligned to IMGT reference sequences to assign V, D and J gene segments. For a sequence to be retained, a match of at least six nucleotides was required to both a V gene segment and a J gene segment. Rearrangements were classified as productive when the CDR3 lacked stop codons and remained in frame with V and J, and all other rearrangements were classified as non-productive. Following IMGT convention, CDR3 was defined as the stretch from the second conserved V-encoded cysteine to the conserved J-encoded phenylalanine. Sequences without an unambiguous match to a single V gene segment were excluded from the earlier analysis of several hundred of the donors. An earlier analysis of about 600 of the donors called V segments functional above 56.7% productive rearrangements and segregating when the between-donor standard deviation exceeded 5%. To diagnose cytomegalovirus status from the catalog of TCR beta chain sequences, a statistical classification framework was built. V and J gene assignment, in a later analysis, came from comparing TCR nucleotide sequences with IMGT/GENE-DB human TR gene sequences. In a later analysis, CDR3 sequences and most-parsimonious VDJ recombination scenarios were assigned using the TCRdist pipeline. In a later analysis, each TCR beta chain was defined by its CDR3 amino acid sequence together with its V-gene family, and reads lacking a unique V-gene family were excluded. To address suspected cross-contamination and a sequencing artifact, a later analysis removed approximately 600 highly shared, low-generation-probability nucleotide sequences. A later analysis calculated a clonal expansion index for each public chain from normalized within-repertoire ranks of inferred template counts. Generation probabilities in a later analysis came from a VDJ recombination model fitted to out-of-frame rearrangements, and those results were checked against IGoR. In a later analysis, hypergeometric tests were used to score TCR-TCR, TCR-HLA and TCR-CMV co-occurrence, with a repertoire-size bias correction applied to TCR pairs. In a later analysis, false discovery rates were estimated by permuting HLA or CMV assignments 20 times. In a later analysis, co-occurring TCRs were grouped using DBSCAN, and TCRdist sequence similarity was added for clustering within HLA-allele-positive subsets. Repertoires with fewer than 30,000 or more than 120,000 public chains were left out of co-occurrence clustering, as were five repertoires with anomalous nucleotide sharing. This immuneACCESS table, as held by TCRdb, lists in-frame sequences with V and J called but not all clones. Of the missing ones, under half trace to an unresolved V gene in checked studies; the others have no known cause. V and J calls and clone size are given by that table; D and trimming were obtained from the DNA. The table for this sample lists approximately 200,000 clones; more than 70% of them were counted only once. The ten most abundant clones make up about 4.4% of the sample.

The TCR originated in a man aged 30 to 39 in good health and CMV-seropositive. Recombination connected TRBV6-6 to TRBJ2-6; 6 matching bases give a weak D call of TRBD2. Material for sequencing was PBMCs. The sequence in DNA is TGTGCCAGTGGGACGGAGGGGACTGGGGCCAACGTCCTGACTTTC. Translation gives CASGTEGTGANVLTF.